This T cell receptor (beta chain) emerged from a study of blood T cell repertoires in COVID-19. Looking at the study overall: Acute and convalescent COVID-19 specimens originated in the United States, Italy and Spain. Nucleic acid was either cDNA or gDNA, and it came from T cells, B-cell-depleted T cells, or PBMCs.

CDR1 is SGHTA and CDR2 is FQGTGA in the germline V gene. V shed 5 bases, J shed 5 bases, and the junction held 14 bases outside the gene matches. The CDR3 covers 16 residues. Authors' data handling: Reference gene primer amplification in the assay estimated nucleated cell counts. Clones were sequenced by immunoSEQ multiplex PCR, and TCRdb holds only the in-frame ones, with some missing. V and J calls and clone size follow that table, whereas D and trimming were derived from the DNA. There are about 89,000 clones in the sample; more than 70% occur only once, and approximately 15% lies in the top ten. The chain recombines TRBV7-3 with TRBJ2-7; 8 positions match TRBD2. The sequenced sample consisted of peripheral blood. This receptor was taken from a woman of 80 years or more with acute or convalescent COVID-19. In DNA, the CDR3 is TGTGCCAGCAGCCTGCTTCTTGCAGCGGGGGCCCACGAGCAGTACTTC. Protein: CASSLLLAAGAHEQYF. Filled out from reference TRBV7-3 and TRBJ2-7, the complete variable domain reads GAGVSQTPSNKVTEKGKYVELRCDPISGHTALYWYRQSLGQGPEFLIYFQGTGAADDSGLPNDRFFAVRPEGSVSTLKIQRTERGDSAVYLCASSLLLAAGAHEQYFGPGTRLTVT.